This TCR beta chain originates from a study of blood T cell repertoires in COVID-19. As handled by the study authors: From reference gene primer amplification, estimates of nucleated cell counts were derived. Clones were read by immunoSEQ multiplex PCR, and TCRdb kept only the in-frame ones, dropping some. From that table come the V and J calls and clone size; the DNA was used to work out D and trimming. In the table there are 310,000 or so clones, roughly 86% of which are singletons. Trimming removed 3 bases from V and 0 bases from J, with 12 bases in between. Germline CDR1 and CDR2: MNHNS and SASEGT. The CDR3 is made up of 16 amino acids.

J is TRBJ1-3 and V is TRBV6-1; D is unresolved. Material: peripheral blood. The TCR comes from a woman in her forties or fifties with acute or convalescent COVID-19. Written as DNA, the CDR3 is TGTGCCAGCAGTGATAAGAGACTTAACTCTGGAAACACCATATATTTT. Translation: CASSDKRLNSGNTIYF.